What follows is one T cell receptor beta chain and its context. This clone was seen only once. Its antigen is unknown. Per-base qualities were not stored, and no clone one base away is much larger. This entry is derived from a study of T cell responses to AZD1222 COVID-19 vaccine (dated by TCRdb to the early 2020s). Broadly, across the study: AZD1222 recipients given second doses at about 4 weeks or at about 12 weeks were pooled, since spike-specific TCR depth and breadth were not found to differ between the two schedules. A total of 230 to 250 trial participants underwent TCR sequencing, of whom 200 to 220 had received two doses of AZD1222 and 26 had received two doses of the MenACWY control vaccine. Trial participants were enrolled into age subgroups of 18-55, 56-69 and 70-plus years, which contained approximately 150, 30 and 60 TCR-sequenced participants, respectively. The paper as a whole reports these results and caveats: After two AZD1222 doses, spike-specific TCR breadth and depth were significantly higher than at day 0 and than in MenACWY recipients. Conclusions about previously exposed vaccinees are limited, since just 5 or 6 AZD1222 recipients were seropositive for SARS-CoV-2 at baseline. Participants were mostly white British, with more females than males. The authors suggested clonal diversity may have been underestimated. Because no samples from the day 14 peak response were available, repertoires could be characterized only after the peak T cell response. In the small 56-69-year group, the increase in depth fell short of significance, most likely because of low power. CD4 TCRs associated with the vaccine covered the entire spike protein, and the dominant responses were in regions 160-218 and 743-854. Epitopes outside the regions mutated in the B.1.351 and B.1.1.7 variants were reportedly recognized by nearly half of the unique spike-specific TCRs.

CDR1 and CDR2 (LGHNA, YSLEER) derive from the germline V gene. From cysteine to phenylalanine, the CDR3 is 15 amino acids long. The kept DNA is CDR3 alone, 45 bases in frame from the first base. Trimming removed 0 bases from V and 0 bases from J, leaving 6 bases between the germline ends. The CDR3 regions of human TCRbeta chains were subjected to immunosequencing. Per the source publication's procedure: Repertoire TCRs were checked for matches against a reference library of SARS-CoV-2-specific TCRs that had been generated using the MIRA antigen-specificity platform. Breadth was defined as the fraction of unique TCRs that were SARS-CoV-2-associated, and depth was defined as the fraction of total T cells that were SARS-CoV-2-associated. Each spike-specific TCR was assigned to its reactive spike region and to a CD4 or CD8 class using the MIRA data. Log10-transformed breadth and depth values were compared by one-way ANOVA with Sidak's multiple comparisons tests. TCRdb provides this immuneACCESS table in a form limited to in-frame rearrangements. Some clones are lacking; in checked studies, under half of them reflect an unresolved V gene, and why the rest are absent is not known. D and trimming were read from the DNA, whereas the V and J calls and clone size are those reported in that table. In this sample the table shows about 150,000 clones, roughly nine tenths of which occur a single time. Roughly 2% of the sample is held by the ten biggest clonotypes.

This specimen's time point label, per the study, means: baseline before first vaccination. Vaccinee samples came from UK trials COV001 and COV002, including a single-blind randomized controlled phase 2/3 trial of AZD1222 (ChAdOx1 nCoV-19) in healthy adults. For TCRbeta chain sequencing, PBMC samples from trial participants were taken at day 0 and at day 28 after the second dose. Sequenced material: peripheral blood, taken on day 0 of AZD1222 vaccination. The V and J segments used are TRBV4-3 and TRBJ1-3; too little of a D gene remains to name it. The source is an adult in good health. The nucleotide sequence reads TGCGCCAGCAGCCAAGATAGCTCCTCTGGAAACACCATATATTTT. The encoded protein is CASSQDSSSGNTIYF.